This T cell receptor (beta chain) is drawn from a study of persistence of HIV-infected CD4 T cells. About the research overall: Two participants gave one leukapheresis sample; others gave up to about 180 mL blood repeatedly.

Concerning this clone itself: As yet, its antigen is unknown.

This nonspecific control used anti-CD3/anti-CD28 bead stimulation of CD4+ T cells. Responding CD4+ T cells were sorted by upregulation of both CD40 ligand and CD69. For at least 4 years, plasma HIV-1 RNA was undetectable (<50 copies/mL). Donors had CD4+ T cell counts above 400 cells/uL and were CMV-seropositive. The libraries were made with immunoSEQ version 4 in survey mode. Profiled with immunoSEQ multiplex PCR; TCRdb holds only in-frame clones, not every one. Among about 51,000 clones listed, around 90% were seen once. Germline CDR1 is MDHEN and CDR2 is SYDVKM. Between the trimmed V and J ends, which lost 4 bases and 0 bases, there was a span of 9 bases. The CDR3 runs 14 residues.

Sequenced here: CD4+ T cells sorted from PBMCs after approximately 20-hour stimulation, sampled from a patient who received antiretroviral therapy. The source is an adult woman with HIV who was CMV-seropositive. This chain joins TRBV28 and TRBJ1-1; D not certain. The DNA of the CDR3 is TGTGCCAGCAGTTACCTCCGATTGAACACTGAAGCTTTCTTT. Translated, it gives CASSYLRLNTEAFF.